This record covers a single T cell receptor (beta chain). The antigen it binds to is not known. Base qualities are missing; no much larger clone stands one base away. Using the deep immunoSEQ assay, TCR CDR3 regions were amplified from genomic DNA by multiplex PCR. For each cell subset, the extracted genomic DNA was distributed evenly across all wells of several immunoSEQ 96-well plates, and each plate served as one replicate. Each replicate PCR for sorted subsets received about 210 ng genomic DNA, equal to 28,000 or so T cell genomes. The purified libraries were quantified using a Qubit 3.0 fluorometer, sized with a Bioanalyzer 2100, and then quantified again using the KAPA Library Quantification kit. Every immunoSEQ 96-well plate was sequenced on a dedicated single-read 150-cycle Illumina NextSeq 550 flow cell. As for the original processing: Because only junctional sequences without quality scores were contained in the immunoSEQ output, filtering matching that applied to full-length reads could not be performed. Sequences were annotated with PyIR, a Python wrapper for IgBLAST v1.9, using IMGT germline references to assign V/J genes and CDR3. Reads were removed for weak V/J assignments (E-value above 1e-6), missing CDR3, stop codons, out-of-frame junctions, or ambiguous translated residues. A V3J clonotype was defined by an identical inferred V gene, J gene, and CDR3 amino acid sequence. The percentage overlap between two repertoires was calculated by dividing the number of shared unique clonotypes by the size of the smaller repertoire. RTK rarefaction, the Chao1 estimator, and Recon v2.1 estimates of unobserved clonotypes were used to assess repertoire richness. For all TCRbeta clonotypes obtained by the gDNA method from a few donors, generation probabilities were computed with OLGA. TCRdb limited this immuneACCESS table to in-frame rearrangements with V and J called. A share of clones is missing; checked studies link under half to unresolved V genes, and the rest is unexplained. V, J and clone size were drawn from that table, and D and trimming were deduced from the DNA. The sample includes just over 2,000,000 clones, with 90% to 95% observed a single time. The biggest ten clones account for around 0.13% of the sample.

The data are from a study of shared clonotypes between healthy human individuals (dated by TCRdb to about 2020). The study in broad terms: The cohort included three men and a couple of women between 18 and 49 years of age. Blood TCR repertoires of a handful of healthy adults were deeply sequenced to estimate repertoire size and the extent of clonotype sharing between individuals. Different laboratories and diverse techniques were used to prepare libraries and sequence TCR repertoires, to increase sequencing depth and limit assay-specific biases. Per donor, leukapheresis produced somewhere between about 0.94 and 8.9 billion PBMCs. For each donor, CD4 naive and CD4 memory were each given three plates, CD8 naive was given two plates, and CD8 memory was given one plate. The paper as a whole reports these results and caveats: Based on pairwise subsampling, the degree of clonotype sharing among donors was expected to be affected by sequencing depth. The genetic and exposure-history diversity represented was limited by the small number of donors. Compared with non-shared clonotypes, clonotypes shared by all four sorted-subset donors had higher generation probabilities. Only blood was sampled, and tissue TCR repertoires likely differ from those in blood. Estimated clonotype richness was generally larger for naive than for memory subsets. Rarefaction of sorted-subset datasets indicated incomplete sequencing despite the large sequencing depth. When several donors were compared, the shared fraction of clonotypes was about 5% for naive CD4, about 4% for naive CD8, 2.3% for memory CD4, and roughly 0.43% for memory CD8.

The donors were healthy, HIV-negative adults who had no recently reported acute infections or vaccinations. Every donor was a Caucasian adult residing in Nashville, Tennessee, USA. CD4+ T cells were enriched through magnetic negative selection, after which naive cells were positively selected on CD45RA and the remaining negative fraction served as the memory subset. After blood collection by leukapheresis, PBMCs were isolated using Ficoll-Histopaque density gradient centrifugation and then cryopreserved in the vapor phase of liquid nitrogen. Purity and quantity of every magnetically sorted T cell population were checked by analytical flow cytometry. From each sorted fraction, genomic DNA was isolated and quantified by UV absorbance on a Nanodrop 2000c. This sequence originates from a man aged 18-30 years in good health. Sequencing used naive CD4+ T cells sorted from blood. Read against the paper, the sample's cell subset or site label means: CD45RA+ positively selected.

The sequenced DNA is TGTGCCAGCAGCCTAACGGGGACAGGGTACGAGCAGTACTTC. Its translation is CASSLTGTGYEQYF. The chain couples TRBV6-6 to TRBJ2-7, and 9 bases in between align with TRBD1. Counted from cysteine to phenylalanine, this CDR3 has 14 amino acids. The CDR3 DNA has 42 bases and is translated from base 1. V has 6 bases trimmed and J has 4 bases trimmed; junction bases matching no gene number 7. CDR1 MNHNY and CDR2 SVGAGI are derived from the germline V gene (reference sequence).